These 16 T cell receptor beta chains share one sample of origin, sequenced in a study of OX40 agonist ivuxolimab in advanced cancers. Generated by immunoSEQ multiplex PCR, the TCRdb table keeps only in-frame clones and is missing some. The repertoire includes about 82,000 clones, 80% to 90% of them detected once, and 1.5% to 2% sits in the top ten. Sequencing used CD4+ or CD8+ T cells sorted from blood, obtained in a trial of the OX40 agonist ivuxolimab. These receptors originate from an adult with an advanced solid tumor such as melanoma, head and neck, liver or kidney cancer.

This sequence joins TRBV7-9 and TRBJ1-5, with 9 bases aligning to TRBD1. This CDR3 is 15 amino acids long. V lost 3 bases, J lost 5 bases, and 5 bases stayed unmatched. Germline V gene lookup returns CDR1 SEHNR and CDR2 FQNEAQ (reference sequence). The CDR3 coding sequence is TGTGCCAGCAGCTTTGGAGACAGGGGGTATCAGCCCCAGCATTTT. This encodes CASSFGDRGYQPQHF.

The chain links TRBV2 to TRBJ2-3; 7 bases match TRBD2. J lost 6 bases, V lost 7 bases, and 4 bases had no gene match. This CDR3 spans 12 amino acids. Germline V gene data show CDR1 as SNHLY and CDR2 as FYNNEI. CDR3 protein: CASTGEGDTQYF. For the CDR3, the DNA is TGTGCCAGCACGGGGGAGGGGGATACGCAGTATTTT.

The rearrangement links TRBV6-6 to TRBJ1-1; the match to TRBD1 covers 8 bases. The CDR3 runs to 14 residues. After removal of 6 bases from V and 0 bases from J, the junction contained 3 bases not matched to a gene. The germline V gene encodes CDR1 MNHNY and CDR2 SVGAGI (reference sequence). CDR3 coding DNA: TGTGCCAGCAGACAGGACAGGGTGAACACTGAAGCTTTCTTT. This codes for CASRQDRVNTEAFF.

This CDR3 is CASSAGTDYEQYF. DNA for the CDR3: TGTGCCAGCAGTGCGGGAACGGACTACGAGCAGTACTTC. The V and J genes are TRBV6-1 and TRBJ2-7, with a weak D call TRBD2 (5 bases). Germline loops: CDR1 MNHNS, CDR2 SASEGT. The CDR3 extends over 13 amino acids. Trimming removed 4 bases from V and 3 bases from J, with 10 bases in between.

The gene calls are TRBV9 and TRBJ2-3; weak D call: TRBD2 (6 bases). V was cut by 4 bases and J by 8 bases, with 17 bases left in between. CDR3 length equals 14 residues. Germline V CDR1 and CDR2: SGDLS, YYNGEE. The DNA of the CDR3 is TGTGCCAGCAGCCCCTTTAACGGGGGAGGTACGCAGTATTTT. Its protein product is CASSPFNGGGTQYF.

The chain uses TRBV5-8 and TRBJ2-3; D is unresolved. The V end lost 0 bases, the J end lost 4 bases, and 6 bases lay between the germline ends. The CDR3 runs to 13 residues. Per the germline V gene, CDR1 is SGHTS and CDR2 is YDEGEE. The CDR3 bases are TGTGCCAGCAGCTTGGCCCAGGCAGATACGCAGTATTTT. This translates into CASSLAQADTQYF.

The gene calls are TRBV5-1 and TRBJ2-5, with 9 positions matching TRBD2. Looked up from germline, CDR1 is SGHRS and CDR2 is YFSETQ. This CDR3 is 17 amino acids long. Trimming at V came to 0 bases and at J to 5 bases, leaving 11 bases not matched to a gene. The CDR3 protein is CASSLAPWREGQETQYF. CDR3 in DNA: TGCGCCAGCAGCTTGGCCCCTTGGCGGGAGGGGCAGGAGACCCAGTACTTC.

This chain uses TRBV28 with TRBJ1-4; 9 bases agree with TRBD1. V shed 6 bases and J 8 bases; nucleotides not matched to a gene: 10. This CDR3 has 15 residues. Per germline, CDR1 MDHEN and CDR2 SYDVKM. The CDR3 sequence is CASRLPGQGNEKLFF. CDR3 in DNA: TGTGCCAGCAGACTTCCGGGACAGGGTAACGAAAAACTGTTTTTT. Complete variable domain (other parts from reference TRBV28 and TRBJ1-4): DVKVTQSSRYLVKRTGEKVFLECVQDMDHENMFWYRQDPGLGLRLIYFSYDVKMKEKGDIPEGYSVSREKKERFSLILESASTNQTSMYLCASRLPGQGNEKLFFGSGTQLSVL.

This sequence joins TRBV19 and TRBJ2-3; maybe TRBD2 (8 bases). The V and J ends lost 5 bases and 5 bases respectively, with 17 bases between them. Germline CDR1 LNHDA, CDR2 SQIVND (reference sequence). The CDR3 length is 15 residues. The CDR3 DNA reads TGTGCCAGTAGTCCTCGGGAGGGGGCCGGAGATACGCAGTATTTT. This sequence encodes CASSPREGAGDTQYF.

The chain carries TRBV7-2 and TRBJ1-2; D uncertain. Germline V CDR1 and CDR2: SGHTA, FQGNSA. Trimming removed 1 base from V and 4 bases from J, with 4 bases in between. This CDR3 has 12 residues. The DNA for the CDR3 is TGTGCCAGCAGCTTAGACACCTATGGCTACACCTTC. Protein product: CASSLDTYGYTF.

The CDR3 region has the DNA TGCAGCGTTGATGCCAGATTGAACACTGAAGCTTTCTTT. Translating gives CSVDARLNTEAFF. J is TRBJ1-1 and V is TRBV29-1; D is uncertain. The CDR3 covers 13 residues. Trimming cost V 3 bases and J 0 bases, with 8 bases left between them. Per the germline V gene, CDR1 is SQVTM and CDR2 is ANQGSEA.

The CDR3 here is CASSYGEGRTYTF. The CDR3 coding sequence is TGTGCCAGCAGTTACGGGGAGGGACGAACCTACACCTTC. V usage is TRBV6-6 and J usage is TRBJ1-2, with a tentative D call TRBD1 (5 bases). The V and J ends lost 2 bases and 10 bases respectively, with 14 bases between them. Germline V lookup: CDR1 MNHNY, CDR2 SVGAGI (reference sequence). This CDR3 spans 13 amino acids.

This chain connects TRBV7-9 to TRBJ1-3; D gene unclear. Germline CDR1 is SEHNR and CDR2 is FQNEAQ (reference sequence). The CDR3 has 13 residues. V shed 5 bases and J shed 4 bases, with 9 bases lying between them. For the CDR3, the DNA is TGTGCCAGCAGCCTCGAATCCGGAAACACCATATATTTT. This gives the protein CASSLESGNTIYF. Looking up the rest from reference TRBV7-9 and TRBJ1-3 gives the full variable domain: DTGVSQNPRHKITKRGQNVTFRCDPISEHNRLYWYRQTLGQGPEFLTYFQNEAQLEKSRLLSDRFSAERPKGSFSTLEIQRTEQGDSAMYLCASSLESGNTIYFGEGSWLTVV.

The CDR3 nucleotides read TGTGCCAGCAGTTTATCGATGGCAGCCTCCTACGAGCAGTACTTC. Its protein is CASSLSMAASYEQYF. J is TRBJ2-7 and V is TRBV27; D is undetermined. The CDR3 covers 15 residues. Per the germline V gene, CDR1 is MNHEY and CDR2 is SMNVEV (reference sequence). V was trimmed by 0 bases and J by 0 bases, leaving 9 bases between them.

The genes are TRBV7-9 and TRBJ2-3; D gene unclear. This CDR3 spans 12 amino acids. V lost 3 bases, J lost 4 bases, and 5 bases lay in between. The germline V gene has CDR1 SEHNR and CDR2 FQNEAQ (reference sequence). CDR3 in DNA: TGTGCCAGCAGCTTGCAGGCAGATACGCAGTATTTT. Its protein product is CASSLQADTQYF. The variable domain in full, completed from reference TRBV7-9 and TRBJ2-3, reads DTGVSQNPRHKITKRGQNVTFRCDPISEHNRLYWYRQTLGQGPEFLTYFQNEAQLEKSRLLSDRFSAERPKGSFSTLEIQRTEQGDSAMYLCASSLQADTQYFGPGTRLTVL.

V usage is TRBV6-1 and J usage is TRBJ2-2; D is undetermined. Trimming pared 7 bases from V and 3 bases from J, leaving 12 bases between. Germline V lookup: CDR1 MNHNS, CDR2 SASEGT. This CDR3 has 14 amino acids. The CDR3 DNA reads TGTGCCAGCAAGCTAAGTATCGACACCGGGGAGCTGTTTTTT. Translating it yields CASKLSIDTGELFF.